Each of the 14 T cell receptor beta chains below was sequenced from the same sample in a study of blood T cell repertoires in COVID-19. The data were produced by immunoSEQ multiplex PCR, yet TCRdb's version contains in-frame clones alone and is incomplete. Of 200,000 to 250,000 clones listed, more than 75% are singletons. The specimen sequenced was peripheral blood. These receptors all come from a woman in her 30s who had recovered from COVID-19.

The CDR3 DNA reads as TGTGCCATTTCCAGCTCCTATAATTCACCCCTCCACTTT. Its translation is CAISSSYNSPLHF. The rearrangement links TRBV19 to TRBJ1-6; D is undetermined. Germline values: CDR1 LNHDA, CDR2 SQIVND (reference sequence). The CDR3 is 13 amino acids. The germline V and J ends were trimmed by 10 bases and 0 bases, with 7 bases remaining between them. Full variable domain (outside the CDR3, taken from reference TRBV19 and TRBJ1-6): DGGITQSPKYLFRKEGQNVTLSCEQNLNHDAMYWYRQDPGQGLRLIYYSQIVNDFQKGDIAEGYSVSREKKESFPLTVTSAQKNPTAFYLCAISSSYNSPLHFGNGTRLTVT.

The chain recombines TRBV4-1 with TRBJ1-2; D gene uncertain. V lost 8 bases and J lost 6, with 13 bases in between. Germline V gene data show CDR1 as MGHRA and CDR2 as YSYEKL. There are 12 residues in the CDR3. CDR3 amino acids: CASFSGSHGYTF. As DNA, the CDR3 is TGCGCCAGCTTCTCAGGCAGCCATGGCTACACCTTC.

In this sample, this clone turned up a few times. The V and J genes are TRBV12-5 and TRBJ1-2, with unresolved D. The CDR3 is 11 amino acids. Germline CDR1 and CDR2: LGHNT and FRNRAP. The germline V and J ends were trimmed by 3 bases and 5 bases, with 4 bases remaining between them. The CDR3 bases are TGTGCTAGTGGTTTTAATTATGGCTACACCTTC. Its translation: CASGFNYGYTF.

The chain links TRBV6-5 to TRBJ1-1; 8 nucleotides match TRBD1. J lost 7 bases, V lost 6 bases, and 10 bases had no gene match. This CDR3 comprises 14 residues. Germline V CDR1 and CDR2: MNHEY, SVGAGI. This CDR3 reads CASRTTGGGFEAFF. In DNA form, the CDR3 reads TGTGCCAGCAGAACTACAGGGGGAGGTTTTGAAGCTTTCTTT.

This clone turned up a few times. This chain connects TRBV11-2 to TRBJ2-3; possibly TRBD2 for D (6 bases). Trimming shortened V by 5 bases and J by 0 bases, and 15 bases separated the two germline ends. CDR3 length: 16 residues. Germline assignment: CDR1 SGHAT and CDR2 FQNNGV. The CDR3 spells CASSPDGGSSTDTQYF. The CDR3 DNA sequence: TGTGCCAGCAGCCCCGACGGGGGATCTAGCACAGATACGCAGTATTTT. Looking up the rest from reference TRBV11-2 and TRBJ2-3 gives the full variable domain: EAGVAQSPRYKIIEKRQSVAFWCNPISGHATLYWYQQILGQGPKLLIQFQNNGVVDDSQLPKDRFSAERLKGVDSTLKIQPAKLEDSAVYLCASSPDGGSSTDTQYFGPGTRLTVL.

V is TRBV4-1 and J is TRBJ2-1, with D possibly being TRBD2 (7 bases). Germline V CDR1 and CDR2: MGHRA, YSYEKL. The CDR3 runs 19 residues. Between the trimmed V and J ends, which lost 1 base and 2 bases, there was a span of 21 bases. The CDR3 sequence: CASSQVAGGGGAAYNEQFF. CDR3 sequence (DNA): TGCGCCAGCAGCCAAGTGGCGGGTGGCGGGGGCGCCGCCTACAATGAGCAGTTCTTC.

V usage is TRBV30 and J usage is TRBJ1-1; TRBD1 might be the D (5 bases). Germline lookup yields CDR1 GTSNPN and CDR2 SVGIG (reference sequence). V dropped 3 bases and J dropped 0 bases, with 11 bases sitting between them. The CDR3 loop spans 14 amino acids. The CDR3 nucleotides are TGTGCCTGGAGCGCGGGACGGTTGAACACTGAAGCTTTCTTT. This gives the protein CAWSAGRLNTEAFF.

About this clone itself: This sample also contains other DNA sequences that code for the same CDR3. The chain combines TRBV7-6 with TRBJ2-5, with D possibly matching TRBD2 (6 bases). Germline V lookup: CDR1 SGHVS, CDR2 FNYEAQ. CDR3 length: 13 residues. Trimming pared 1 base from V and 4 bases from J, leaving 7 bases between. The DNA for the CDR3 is TGTGCCAGCAGCTTAGTCGGGGGAGAGACCCAGTACTTC. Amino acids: CASSLVGGETQYF.

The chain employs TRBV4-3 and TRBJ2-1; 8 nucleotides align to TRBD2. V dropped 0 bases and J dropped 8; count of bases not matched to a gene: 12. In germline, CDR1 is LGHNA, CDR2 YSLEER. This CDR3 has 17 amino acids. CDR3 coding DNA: TGCGCCAGCAGCCAAGATCGGCTAGCGGGCGTTGTGGATGAGCAGTTCTTC. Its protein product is CASSQDRLAGVVDEQFF.

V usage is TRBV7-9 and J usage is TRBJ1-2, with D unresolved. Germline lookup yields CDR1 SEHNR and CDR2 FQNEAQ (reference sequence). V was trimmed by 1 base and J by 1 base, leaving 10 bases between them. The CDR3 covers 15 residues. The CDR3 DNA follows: TGTGCCAGCAGCTTAGTTTCCGGCGGTAACTATGGCTACACCTTC. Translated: CASSLVSGGNYGYTF.

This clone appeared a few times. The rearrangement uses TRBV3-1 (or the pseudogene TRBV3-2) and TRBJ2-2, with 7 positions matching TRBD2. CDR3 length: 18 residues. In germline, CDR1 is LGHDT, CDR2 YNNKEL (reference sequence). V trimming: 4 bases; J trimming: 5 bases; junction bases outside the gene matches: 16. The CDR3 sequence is CASSPPRLAKVITGELFF. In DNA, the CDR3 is TGTGCCAGCAGCCCTCCCCGACTAGCCAAAGTGATAACCGGGGAGCTGTTTTTT.

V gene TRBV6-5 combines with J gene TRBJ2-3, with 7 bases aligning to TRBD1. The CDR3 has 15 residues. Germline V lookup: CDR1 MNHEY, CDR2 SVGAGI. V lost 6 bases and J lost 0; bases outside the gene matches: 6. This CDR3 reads CASRRDRESTDTQYF. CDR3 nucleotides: TGTGCCAGCAGAAGAGACAGGGAAAGCACAGATACGCAGTATTTT.

CDR3 in DNA: TGTGCCAGCAGCACACTTAGACGAGGAGTCAATGAGCAGTTCTTC. Residues: CASSTLRRGVNEQFF. V is TRBV2 and J is TRBJ2-1; D call uncertain. The CDR3 runs 15 residues. V lost 6 bases and J 6 bases, leaving 18 bases between the germline ends. CDR1 is SNHLY and CDR2 is FYNNEI in the germline V gene.

The CDR3 sequence is CASSLWSAGNTIYF. CDR3 DNA sequence: TGTGCCAGCAGCTTGTGGTCGGCTGGAAACACCATATATTTT. This sequence joins TRBV5-6 and TRBJ1-3, with D hard to call. Germline assignment: CDR1 SGHDT and CDR2 YYEEEE. V shed 1 base and J shed 2 bases, with 7 bases lying between them. This CDR3 contains 14 residues. The complete variable domain, with remaining parts taken from reference TRBV5-6 and TRBJ1-3, reads DAGVTQSPTHLIKTRGQQVTLRCSPKSGHDTVSWYQQALGQGPQFIFQYYEEEERQRGNFPDRFSGHQFPNYSSELNVNALLLGDSALYLCASSLWSAGNTIYFGEGSWLTVV.